These 5 T cell receptor beta chains came from one sample sequenced in a study of technical replicates of blood from several donors. Assay used: immunoSEQ multiplex PCR; TCRdb lists only in-frame clones, some missing. Of about 79,000 clones detected, more than 85% appear once; the ten largest clones hold roughly 0.37%. The specimen was T cells isolated from PBMCs. The receptors were sampled from a human donor in good health. Some clones in this sample may be carry-over from other donors' samples.

CDR3: CASSYRQGRQPQHF. DNA for the CDR3: TGTGCCAGCAGTTACCGGCAGGGGCGTCAGCCCCAGCATTTT. The rearrangement uses TRBV6-5 and TRBJ1-5; maybe TRBD1 (6 bases). From germline, CDR1 is MNHEY and CDR2 SVGAGI. Trimming removed 2 bases from V and 6 bases from J, with 11 bases in between. The CDR3 runs 14 residues.

The chain has TRBV6-5 and TRBJ2-1; 9 bases fit TRBD2. Germline V gene lookup returns CDR1 MNHEY and CDR2 SVGAGI. Trimming took 1 base from V and 8 from J; bases not matched to a gene: 6. The CDR3 loop spans 15 amino acids. The CDR3 coding sequence is TGTGCCAGCAGTTACTGGCGCGGGGGGGGCGATGAGCAGTTCTTC. Translated: CASSYWRGGGDEQFF.

In DNA form, the CDR3 reads TGTGCCAGTAGTATACAGGGTTCCAGAGAGCAGTACTTC. This gives the protein CASSIQGSREQYF. The V and J genes are TRBV19 and TRBJ2-7, with TRBD1 as a possible D gene (5 bases). Germline V CDR1 and CDR2: LNHDA, SQIVND (reference sequence). Between the trimmed V and J ends, which lost 2 bases and 7 bases, there was a span of 12 bases. The CDR3 has 13 residues. Full variable domain (rest looked up from reference TRBV19 and TRBJ2-7): DGGITQSPKYLFRKEGQNVTLSCEQNLNHDAMYWYRQDPGQGLRLIYYSQIVNDFQKGDIAEGYSVSREKKESFPLTVTSAQKNPTAFYLCASSIQGSREQYFGPGTRLTVT.

V and J are TRBV11-2 and TRBJ2-1; 9 positions agree with TRBD1. CDR1 and CDR2 from the germline V gene are SGHAT and FQNNGV. V gave up 4 bases and J gave up 3 bases; unmatched junction bases: 4. The CDR3 is 15 amino acids. CDR3 DNA: TGTGCCAGCAGCTACAGGGGGCTCCTCTACAATGAGCAGTTCTTC. It yields the protein CASSYRGLLYNEQFF.

V usage is TRBV4-1 and J usage is TRBJ2-5; tentative D call: TRBD2 (7 bases). The CDR3 covers 15 residues. Germline-derived CDR1 and CDR2 are MGHRA and YSYEKL. Trimming removed 3 bases at V and 11 bases at J, with 22 bases between. CDR3 in amino acids: CASSQLAGALRGQYF. CDR3 in DNA: TGCGCCAGCAGCCAGCTTGCGGGGGCCCTACGAGGACAGTACTTC.